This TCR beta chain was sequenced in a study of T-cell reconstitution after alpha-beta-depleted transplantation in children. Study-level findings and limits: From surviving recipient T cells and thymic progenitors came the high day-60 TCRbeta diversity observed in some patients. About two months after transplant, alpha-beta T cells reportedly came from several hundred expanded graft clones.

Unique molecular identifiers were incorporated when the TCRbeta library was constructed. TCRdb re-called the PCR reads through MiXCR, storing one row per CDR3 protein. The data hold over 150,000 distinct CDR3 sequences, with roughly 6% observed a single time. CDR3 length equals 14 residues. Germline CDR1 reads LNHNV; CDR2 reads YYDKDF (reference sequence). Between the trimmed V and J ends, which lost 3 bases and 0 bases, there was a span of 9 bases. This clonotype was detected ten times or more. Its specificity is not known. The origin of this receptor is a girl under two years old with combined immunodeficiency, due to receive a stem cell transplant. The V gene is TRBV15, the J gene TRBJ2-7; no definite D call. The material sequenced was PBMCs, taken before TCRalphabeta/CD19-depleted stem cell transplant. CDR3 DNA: TGTGCCACCAGCAGGGCTGACACCTCCTACGAGCAGTACTTC. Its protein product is CATSRADTSYEQYF.